Each of the 13 T cell receptor beta chains below was sequenced from the same sample in a study of blood T cells in healthy people across ages. Primed by a sample-barcoded 5' primer and a J-beta primer mix, a second PCR proceeded for about 6 to 11 cycles. TCRdb redid the calling of the 5' RACE reads with MiXCR, one entry per CDR3 protein. Of about 800,000 distinct CDR3 sequences in the sample, about 25% are singletons; the top ten hold 3% to 4%. The same data also contributed to another study, on T cells of mothers and their children.

Sequenced: blood. The receptor source for this set is a boy between 10 and 17 years old in good health.

This clonotype has just a few counts. The chain joins TRBV9 to TRBJ2-3; D is ambiguous. The length of the CDR3 is 15 residues. The V gene's germline CDR1 is SGDLS and CDR2 YYNGEE. Trimming shortened V by 0 bases and J by 2 bases, and 10 bases separated the two germline ends. This CDR3 is CASSVAVTYTDTQYF. In nucleotides, the CDR3 is TGTGCCAGCAGCGTAGCCGTCACCTACACAGATACGCAGTATTTT.

This clonotype appeared a few times. This chain uses TRBV5-1 with TRBJ2-2; D ambiguous. The CDR3 length is 15 residues. V was shortened by 2 bases and J by 6 bases, with 14 bases between the two germline ends. CDR1 is SGHRS, CDR2 YFSETQ, per germline. The CDR3 nucleotides are TGCGCCAGCAGCTTTAGACCTCGGGCCTCCGGGGAGCTGTTTTTT. Its protein product is CASSFRPRASGELFF.

The chain uses TRBV28 and TRBJ2-1; weak D call: TRBD1 (6 bases). The CDR3 runs to 15 residues. Germline CDR1 reads MDHEN; CDR2 reads SYDVKM. Trimming cost V 7 bases and J 12 bases, with 25 bases left between them. The CDR3: CASIIRDTAGVRQFF. In DNA, the CDR3 is TGTGCCAGCATTATCCGGGACACGGCCGGGGTGCGGCAGTTCTTC.

The sample holds a few counts of this clonotype. The chain combines TRBV4-2 with TRBJ2-2; D not resolved. This CDR3 comprises 15 residues. CDR1 is LGHNA, CDR2 YNFKEQ, per germline. Trimming took 1 base from V and 2 from J, leaving 8 bases between them. CDR3 in DNA: TGTGCCAGCAGCCAAGTGGGTACTAACACCGGGGAGCTGTTTTTT. It encodes CASSQVGTNTGELFF.

The chain joins TRBV12-3 or TRBV12-4 to TRBJ1-1; no reliable D call. This CDR3 region has 13 residues. With 7 bases removed from V and 1 base from J, the gap between germline ends came to 10 bases. The CDR3 sequence: CASTNEGNTEAFF. The CDR3 nucleotides are TGTGCCAGCACCAACGAGGGGAACACTGAAGCTTTCTTT.

This clonotype was observed a few times. The chain is built from TRBV7-2 and TRBJ2-3; D gene unclear. The germline gives CDR1 SGHTA, CDR2 FQGNSA. CDR3 length equals 14 residues. V dropped 3 bases and J dropped 2 bases, with 9 bases sitting between them. CDR3 DNA sequence: TGTGCCAGCAGCTTTGGCAGAAACACAGATACGCAGTATTTT. Translating gives CASSFGRNTDTQYF.

The V and J genes are TRBV7-9 and TRBJ2-1, with D unclear. The CDR3 is 13 amino acids. Germline V gives CDR1 SEHNR, CDR2 FQNEAQ (reference sequence). With 4 bases removed from V and 4 bases from J, the gap between germline ends came to 8 bases. In DNA form, the CDR3 reads TGTGCCAGCAGCTCCGACATTTACAATGAGCAGTTCTTC. As protein: CASSSDIYNEQFF.

The rearrangement links TRBV20-1 to TRBJ2-5; D possibly uses TRBD1 or TRBD2 (5 bases each). Trimming shortened V by 7 bases and J by 5 bases, and 17 bases separated the two germline ends. This CDR3 contains 13 residues. From germline, CDR1 is DFQATT and CDR2 SNEGSKA (reference sequence). CDR3: CSVTGTSPETQYF. The DNA for the CDR3 is TGCAGTGTTACTGGGACCTCACCGGAGACCCAGTACTTC.

The rearrangement joins TRBV6-6 to TRBJ1-1; D is perhaps TRBD1 (5 bases). CDR3 length: 15 amino acids. Looked up from germline, CDR1 is MNHNY and CDR2 is SVGAGI (reference sequence). With 2 bases removed from V and 2 bases from J, the gap between germline ends came to 12 bases. CDR3 in DNA: TGTGCCAGCAGTTACCAGGGTGGGATCAACACTGAAGCTTTCTTT. It translates to CASSYQGGINTEAFF.

This clonotype showed up just a few times. This sequence joins TRBV24-1 and TRBJ2-7; a possible D gene is TRBD2 (6 bases). Germline CDR1 is KGHDR and CDR2 is SFDVKD. The CDR3 is 13 amino acids. V lost 0 bases, J lost 7 bases, and 9 bases lay in between. CDR3 residues: CATSDLPGGEQYF. The CDR3 DNA reads TGTGCCACCAGTGATTTGCCTGGGGGGGAGCAGTACTTC.

At least ten counts were recorded for this clonotype. This sequence joins TRBV7-2 and TRBJ2-7; 7 positions agree with TRBD1. The CDR3 contains 15 residues. Germline V gene lookup returns CDR1 SGHTA and CDR2 FQGNSA. V trimming: 1 base; J trimming: 3 bases; junction bases outside the gene matches: 6. The CDR3: CASSLVGGEGYEQYF. Written as DNA, the CDR3 is TGTGCCAGCAGCTTAGTAGGGGGCGAGGGCTACGAGCAGTACTTC.

The chain carries TRBV7-3 and TRBJ1-1; 9 nucleotides line up with TRBD1. The CDR3 is made up of 16 amino acids. Unmatched junction bases numbered 9, after V lost 4 bases and J lost 3 bases. Per germline, CDR1 SGHTA and CDR2 FQGTGA. The CDR3 nucleotides are TGTGCCAGCAGCTCCCCGGGACAGGGACCGTACACTGAAGCTTTCTTT. Its translation is CASSSPGQGPYTEAFF.

V gene TRBV20-1 combines with J gene TRBJ2-1, with 9 bases that match TRBD1. Germline V gene sequence: CDR1 DFQATT, CDR2 SNEGSKA (reference sequence). There are 15 residues in the CDR3. V was pared by 1 base and J by 6 bases, with 7 bases of the junction left unmatched. Here the CDR3 reads CSARAGTGQSNEQFF. CDR3 sequence (DNA): TGCAGTGCTAGAGCGGGGACAGGGCAAAGCAATGAGCAGTTCTTC.